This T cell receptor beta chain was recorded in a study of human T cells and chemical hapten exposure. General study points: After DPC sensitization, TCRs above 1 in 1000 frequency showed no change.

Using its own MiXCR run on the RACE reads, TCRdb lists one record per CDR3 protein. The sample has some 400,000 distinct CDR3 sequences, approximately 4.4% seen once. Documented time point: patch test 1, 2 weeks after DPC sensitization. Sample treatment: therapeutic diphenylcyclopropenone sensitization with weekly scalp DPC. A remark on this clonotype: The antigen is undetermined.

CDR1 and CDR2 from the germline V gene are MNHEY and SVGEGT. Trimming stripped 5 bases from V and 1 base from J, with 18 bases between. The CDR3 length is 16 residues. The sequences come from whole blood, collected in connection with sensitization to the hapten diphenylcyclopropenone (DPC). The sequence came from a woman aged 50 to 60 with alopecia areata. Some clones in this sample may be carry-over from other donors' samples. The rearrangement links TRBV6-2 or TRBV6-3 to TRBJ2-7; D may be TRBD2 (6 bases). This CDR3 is CASSTPLRGRSYEQYF. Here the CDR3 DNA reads TGTGCCAGCAGTACACCGTTGCGGGGCCGATCCTACGAGCAGTACTTC.